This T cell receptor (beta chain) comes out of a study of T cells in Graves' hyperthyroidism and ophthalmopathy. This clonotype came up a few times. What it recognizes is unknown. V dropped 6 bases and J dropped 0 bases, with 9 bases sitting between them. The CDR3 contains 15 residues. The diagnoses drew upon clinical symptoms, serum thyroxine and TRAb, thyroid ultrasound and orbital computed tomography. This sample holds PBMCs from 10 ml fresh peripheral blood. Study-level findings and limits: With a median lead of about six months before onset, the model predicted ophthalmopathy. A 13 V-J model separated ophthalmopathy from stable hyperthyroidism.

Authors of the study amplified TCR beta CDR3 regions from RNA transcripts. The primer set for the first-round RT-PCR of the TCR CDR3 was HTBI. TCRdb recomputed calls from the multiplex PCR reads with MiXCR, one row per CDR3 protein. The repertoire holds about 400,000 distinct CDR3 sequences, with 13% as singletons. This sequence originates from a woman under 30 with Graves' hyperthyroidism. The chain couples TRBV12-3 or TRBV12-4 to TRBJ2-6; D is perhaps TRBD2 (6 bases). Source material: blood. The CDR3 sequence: CASRMGGSGANVLTF. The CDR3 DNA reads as TGTGCCAGCAGGATGGGAGGCTCTGGGGCCAACGTCCTGACTTTC.